This TCR beta chain originates from a study of blood T cell repertoires in COVID-19. Whole-study context: The samples span acute and convalescent COVID-19 from the United States, Italy and Spain. PBMCs, B-cell-depleted T cells, or T cells were the source of the cDNA or gDNA that made up the material.

Germline trimming cut 7 bases from V and 5 bases from J; bases unmatched to any gene: 6. The germline gives CDR1 MGHDK, CDR2 SYGVNS. There are 13 residues in the CDR3. Original analysis: Cell counts per sample came from amplifying reference gene primers. This table comes from immunoSEQ multiplex PCR, and its TCRdb copy is limited to in-frame clones, with some not included. The V and J calls and the clone size are those of that table, but D and trimming were determined from the DNA. This sample has more than 200,000 clones, with approximately 90% found just once. Followed over time, Seattle patients had been enrolled while infection was active.

The rearrangement joins TRBV25-1 to TRBJ2-5; 8 positions match TRBD1. Sample: peripheral blood. The sequence came from a man aged 45-65 years with COVID-19, enrolled during active disease. The CDR3 DNA reads as TGTGCCAGCACTAAGACAGGGGTGGAGACCCAGTACTTC. Amino acids: CASTKTGVETQYF.